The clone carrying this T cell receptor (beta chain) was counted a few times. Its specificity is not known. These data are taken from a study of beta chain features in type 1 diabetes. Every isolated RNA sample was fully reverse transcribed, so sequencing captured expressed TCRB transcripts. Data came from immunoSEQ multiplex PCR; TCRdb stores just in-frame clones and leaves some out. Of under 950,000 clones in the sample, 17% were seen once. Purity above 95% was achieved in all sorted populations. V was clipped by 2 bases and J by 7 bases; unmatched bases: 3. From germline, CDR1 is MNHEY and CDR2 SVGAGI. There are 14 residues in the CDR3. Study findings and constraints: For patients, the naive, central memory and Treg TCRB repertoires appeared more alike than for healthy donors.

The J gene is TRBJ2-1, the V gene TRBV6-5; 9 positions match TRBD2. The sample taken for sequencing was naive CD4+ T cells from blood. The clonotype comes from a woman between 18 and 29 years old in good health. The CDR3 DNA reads TGTGCCAGCAGTTACAAGCGGGAGGTGAATGAGCAGTTCTTC. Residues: CASSYKREVNEQFF.